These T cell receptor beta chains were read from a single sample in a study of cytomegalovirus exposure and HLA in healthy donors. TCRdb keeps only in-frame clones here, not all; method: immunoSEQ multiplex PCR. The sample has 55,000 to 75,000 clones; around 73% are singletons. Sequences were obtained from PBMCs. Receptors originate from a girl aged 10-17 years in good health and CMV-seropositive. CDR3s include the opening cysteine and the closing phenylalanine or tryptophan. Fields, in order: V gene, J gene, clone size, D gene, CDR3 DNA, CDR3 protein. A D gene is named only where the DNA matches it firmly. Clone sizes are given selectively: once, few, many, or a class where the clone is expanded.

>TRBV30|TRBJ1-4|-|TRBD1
TGTGCCTGGAGTGGGGCCGACGGACAGGCTGAAAAACTGTTTTTT
CAWSGADGQAEKLFF
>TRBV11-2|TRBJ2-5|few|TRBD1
TGTGCCAGCAGCTTAGTAATTGGTGGCAGGGGGCTAGGGGAGACCCAGTACTTC
CASSLVIGGRGLGETQYF
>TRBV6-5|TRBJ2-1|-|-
TGTGCCAGCAGAAAGGAGCGGTACAATGAGCAGTTCTTC
CASRKERYNEQFF
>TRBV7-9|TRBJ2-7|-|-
TGTGCCAGCAGCCCCCCCGACAGGAACTACGAGCAGTACTTC
CASSPPDRNYEQYF
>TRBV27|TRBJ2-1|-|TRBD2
TGTGCCAGCAGTCCCACATTGGGACTAGCGGGAGGATCCTCCTACAATGAGCAGTTCTTC
CASSPTLGLAGGSSYNEQFF
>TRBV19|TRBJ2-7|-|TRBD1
TGTGCCAGTACTCGGGGACAGGGCTCCTACGAGCAGTACTTC
CASTRGQGSYEQYF
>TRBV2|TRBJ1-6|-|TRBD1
TGTGCCAGCAGTGAAAGGGGGACAGGGTTTTATAATTCACCCCTCCACTTT
CASSERGTGFYNSPLHF
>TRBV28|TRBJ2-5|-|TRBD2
TGTGCCAGCAGTCACGTGAGGGAGGGGCCCGAAGAGACCCAGTACTTC
CASSHVREGPEETQYF
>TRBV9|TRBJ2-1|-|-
TGTGCCAGCAGCGTTGTCGCCTCGAGTTCAGTCGCGGCTGAGCAGTTCTTC
CASSVVASSSVAAEQFF
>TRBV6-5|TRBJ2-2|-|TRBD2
TGTGCCAGCAGTTACCAGACTAGCGGGGGGCCCGGGGAGCTGTTTTTT
CASSYQTSGGPGELFF
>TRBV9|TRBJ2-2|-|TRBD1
TGTGCCAGCAGCCCCGGGACAGGGGAGGCCGGGGAGCTGTTTTTT
CASSPGTGEAGELFF
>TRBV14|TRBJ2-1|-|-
TGTGCCAGCAGCCCCCAGGGGCCGCTCAATGAGCAGTTCTTC
CASSPQGPLNEQFF
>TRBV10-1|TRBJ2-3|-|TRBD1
TGCGCCAGCAGCCAGGGGGCTGAAGATACGCAGTATTTT
CASSQGAEDTQYF
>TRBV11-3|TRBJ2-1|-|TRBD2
TGTGCCAGCAGTTATCTAGCGGTGTCCTACAATGAGCAGTTCTTC
CASSYLAVSYNEQFF
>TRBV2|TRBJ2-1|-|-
TGTGCCAGCAGCGTCCACGATCGGACTACAGAGCAGTTCTTC
CASSVHDRTTEQFF
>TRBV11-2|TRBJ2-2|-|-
TGTGCCAGCAGCTCACTCCATCCCCCATTTGTTATCGCCGGGGAGCTGTTTTTT
CASSSLHPPFVIAGELFF
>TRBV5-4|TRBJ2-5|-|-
TGTGCCAGCAGGTCGGGTAATATCCGGGAGACCCAGTACTTC
CASRSGNIRETQYF
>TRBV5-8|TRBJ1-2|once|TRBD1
TGTGCCAGCAGCTACGGGGACAGGGAGAACGGCTACACCTTC
CASSYGDRENGYTF
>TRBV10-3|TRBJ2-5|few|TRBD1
TGTGCCATCAGTGAGTCGACGACAGGGGGCCAAGAGACCCAGTACTTC
CAISESTTGGQETQYF
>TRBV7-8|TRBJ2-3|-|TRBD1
TGTGCCAGCAGGTTAACAGGGGACCCCCTTTGGTCCGATACGCAGTATTTT
CASRLTGDPLWSDTQYF
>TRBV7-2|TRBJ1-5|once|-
TGTGCCAGCAGCTTGCGAGAAGGCAATCAGCCCCAGCATTTT
CASSLREGNQPQHF
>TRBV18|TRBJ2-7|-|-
TGTGCCAGCTCACCACCGCGAGCGGTCCATTCCTACGAGCAGTACTTC
CASSPPRAVHSYEQYF
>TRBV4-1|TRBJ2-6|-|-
TGCGCCAGCAGCCAACCGACAGGGGCCAACGTCCTGACTTTC
CASSQPTGANVLTF
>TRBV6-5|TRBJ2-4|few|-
TGTGCCAGCAGTTACTCTTCTAGAGCCAAAAACATTCAGTACTTC
CASSYSSRAKNIQYF
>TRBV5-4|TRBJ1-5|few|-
TGTGCCAGCAGCTATGACAAAGATCAGCCCCAGCATTTT
CASSYDKDQPQHF
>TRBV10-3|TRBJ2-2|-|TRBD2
TGTGCCATCAGAGCCAAACGGGAGGCCGGGGAGCTGTTTTTT
CAIRAKREAGELFF